This T cell receptor beta chain was identified during a study of immune evolution from preneoplasia to lung adenocarcinoma (dated by TCRdb to 2020 to 2022). Describing the broader study: Immune contexture across lung adenocarcinoma precursors and invasive adenocarcinoma was profiled using immune gene expression, TCR sequencing and multiplex immunofluorescence. Resected precursor lesions (AAH, AIS, MIA) and invasive adenocarcinomas were each compared against paired morphologically normal lung tissue. The sample size was set by how many specimens were available, not by a prior power calculation. The immune data were integrated with whole exome sequencing and methylation data from the same cohort of nodules. A total of under 60 patients with pulmonary nodules who underwent surgical resection were included in the overall cohort. A total of some 53 patients contributed TCR sequencing data. It was reported in the study that roughly 100 samples were used for TCR sequencing. POLYSOLVER was used to infer class I HLA alleles from exome data, and LOHHLA was used to detect allele-specific HLA loss. Overall study outcomes, separate from this receptor: The findings were based on association rather than direct causation, and larger cohorts with long-term follow-up and longitudinal biopsies were deemed needed. The highest top T cell clone frequencies were observed in normal lung, and a progressive decrease in top T cell clone frequencies appeared to occur from AAH through AIS, MIA and invasive adenocarcinoma. Clonality was highest in normal lung, while later-stage lesions appeared to have lower clonality but higher T cell density and diversity. Because every patient came from Japan and China, how well the results apply to Western populations was uncertain.

Concerning this clone itself: Its target antigen remains unknown. No base quality information exists; no much larger clone differs at one position.

The immunoSEQ hsTCRbeta Kit was used to sequence TCR beta CDR3 regions from DNA. The paper's processing steps were these. TCR sequencing data were analysed with the ImmunoSEQ Analyzer. T cell clonality was defined as 1 minus Pielou's evenness, as computed on productive rearrangements. T cell diversity was measured with the inverse Simpson index on productive templates. T cell density was defined as TCR beta template counts normalized to usable DNA, with usable DNA estimated by amplifying and sequencing housekeeping genes. TCR metrics were compared across histologic stages using two-sided Kruskal-Wallis tests. As stored in TCRdb, this immuneACCESS dataset retains in-frame rearrangements with V and J assigned. A fraction of the clones does not appear; measured against another copy, unresolved V genes explain less than half of the discrepancy, and the remainder lacks a known reason. V, J and clone size were drawn from that table, and D and trimming were deduced from the DNA. This sample has about 5,500 clones in its table, and 75% to 90% of those were observed once. Roughly 4% of the sample is in the top ten clones.

The patients had resection in Japan or China between about 2014 and 2018. Histologic diagnosis of each case was confirmed independently by two lung cancer pathologists on H&E slides. FFPE tissue was used for DNA isolation with the AllPrep DNA/RNA FFPE Kit. The germline V gene yields SGDLS for CDR1 and YYNGEE for CDR2. Germline trimming amounts to 0 bases on V and 3 bases on J, with 0 as the count of junction bases outside the gene matches. Including cysteine and phenylalanine, the CDR3 has 15 amino acids. Kept here is only the CDR3 DNA, which spans 45 bases and is read in frame from base 1. The chain is encoded by TRBV9 joined to TRBJ2-3; 11 central nucleotides agree with TRBD2. The specimen was FFPE adjacent normal lung tissue. This receptor was taken from a person aged 70 to 85 with lung adenocarcinoma. The nucleotide sequence is TGTGCCAGCAGCGTAGTAGCGGGAGGGACAGATACGCAGTATTTT. Translated, it reads CASSVVAGGTDTQYF.